These 28 T cell receptor beta chains originate from one sample sequenced in a study of blood T cell repertoires in COVID-19. Using immunoSEQ multiplex PCR, the repertoire was profiled, and TCRdb retains in-frame clones only, with some absent. This table has 65,000 to 90,000 clones, 75% to 95% appearing once. Material: peripheral blood. These TCRs come from a human donor in a cohort sampled during active COVID-19.

This clone was seen a single time. The chain uses TRBV13 and TRBJ1-1; D is perhaps TRBD1 (6 bases). Looked up from germline, CDR1 is PRHDT and CDR2 is FYEKMQ (reference sequence). CDR3 size: 15 residues. V was pared by 2 bases and J by 0 bases, with 10 bases between. The CDR3 DNA reads as TGTGCCAGCAGCTTATTTACAGGGATGAACACTGAAGCTTTCTTT. It encodes CASSLFTGMNTEAFF.

V gene TRBV29-1 combines with J gene TRBJ1-4; D is undetermined. Germline values: CDR1 SQVTM, CDR2 ANQGSEA. V shed 4 bases and J shed 0 bases, with 15 bases lying between them. This CDR3 is 16 amino acids long. The CDR3 protein is CSVVFVGAATNEKLFF. The DNA for the CDR3 is TGCAGCGTTGTTTTTGTGGGAGCCGCAACTAATGAAAAACTGTTTTTT. The full variable domain, rest sourced from reference TRBV29-1 and TRBJ1-4, is SAVISQKPSRDICQRGTSLTIQCQVDSQVTMMFWYRQQPGQSLTLIATANQGSEATYESGFVIDKFPISRPNLTFSTLTVSNMSPEDSSIYLCSVVFVGAATNEKLFFGSGTQLSVL.

The chain couples TRBV6-1 to TRBJ1-2, with TRBD1 as a possible D gene (6 bases). The CDR3 sequence is 15 residues long. Germline-derived CDR1 and CDR2 are MNHNS and SASEGT. V was cut by 2 bases and J by 4 bases, with 14 bases left in between. The CDR3 DNA reads as TGTGCCAGCAGTGAATTTCTGGGGGCGAGCTATGGCTACACCTTC. This gives the protein CASSEFLGASYGYTF.

This chain connects TRBV14 to TRBJ2-7; 9 bases fit TRBD1. CDR3 length: 20 residues. After removal of 4 bases from V and 2 bases from J, the junction contained 21 bases not matched to a gene. Germline V CDR1 and CDR2: SGHDN, FVKESK. The CDR3 nucleotides read TGTGCCAGCAGCCTAACGACCGGGACAGGGCCTTACGCCGAGACCTACGAGCAGTACTTC. It specifies CASSLTTGTGPYAETYEQYF.

As regards this clone: The junction departs from the called germline gene at one end, perhaps through a read error. In DNA, the CDR3 is TGTGCTAGCAGCTTGGGGACTCGAGACAATGAGCAGTTCTTC. Translation gives CASSLGTRDNEQFF. The chain has TRBV7-7 and TRBJ2-1, with a tentative D call TRBD2 (6 bases). The CDR3 extends over 14 amino acids. Germline V gene lookup returns CDR1 SSHAT and CDR2 FNYEAQ (reference sequence).

This chain uses TRBV9 with TRBJ2-1, with no clear D. Germline V gene data show CDR1 as SGDLS and CDR2 as YYNGEE. The CDR3 sequence is 15 residues long. Trimming removed 6 bases from V and 5 bases from J, with 18 bases in between. The CDR3 DNA follows: TGTGCCAGCACCTCGTACCACCAAGCCCACAATGAGCAGTTCTTC. Protein sequence: CASTSYHQAHNEQFF.

This clone appeared a single time. The chain joins TRBV19 to TRBJ1-1; D is possibly TRBD1 (6 bases). The CDR3 runs 17 residues. Germline V lookup: CDR1 LNHDA, CDR2 SQIVND (reference sequence). Trimming stripped 7 bases from V and 2 bases from J, with 23 bases between. The CDR3 spells CASTEGGAGVGNTEAFF. In nucleotides, the CDR3 is TGTGCCAGTACGGAAGGGGGGGCGGGAGTCGGAAACACTGAAGCTTTCTTT.

CDR3: CSVIQDSNTGELFF. CDR3 nucleotides: TGCAGCGTGATTCAGGACAGTAACACCGGGGAGCTGTTTTTT. J is TRBJ2-2 and V is TRBV29-1, with D maybe TRBD1 (6 bases). V was shortened by 6 bases and J by 2 bases, with 13 bases between the two germline ends. The CDR3 loop spans 14 amino acids. Germline V CDR1 and CDR2: SQVTM, ANQGSEA.

The CDR3 sequence is CASSLPGGNYGYTF. Written as DNA, the CDR3 is TGTGCCAGCAGCCTACCGGGGGGAAACTATGGCTACACCTTC. This rearrangement joins TRBV7-2 to TRBJ1-2; a weak D match, TRBD1 (5 bases). The ends were cut back, 5 bases at V and 2 bases at J, with 12 bases in the middle. In germline, CDR1 is SGHTA, CDR2 FQGNSA. CDR3 size: 14 residues.

This chain uses TRBV3-1 (or the pseudogene TRBV3-2) with TRBJ2-1; TRBD2 matches 9 bases. V trimming: 1 base; J trimming: 8 bases; junction bases outside the gene matches: 9. The CDR3 totals 16 residues. Per germline, CDR1 LGHDT and CDR2 YNNKEL (reference sequence). CDR3 sequence reads: CASSQGFQRGADEQFF. As DNA, the CDR3 is TGTGCCAGCAGCCAAGGTTTTCAGCGGGGGGCCGATGAGCAGTTCTTC.

The V and J genes are TRBV10-2 and TRBJ2-2; 7 nucleotides agree with TRBD1. V shed 6 bases and J 0 bases; nucleotides not matched to a gene: 10. The germline CDR1 and CDR2 sequences are WSHSY and SAAADI. The CDR3 is 17 amino acids. CDR3 sequence: CASRRIPGQTNTGELFF. The CDR3 bases are TGCGCCAGCAGAAGGATCCCGGGACAGACGAACACCGGGGAGCTGTTTTTT.

The rearrangement joins TRBV9 to TRBJ2-5, with 9 bases identical to TRBD2. V gave up 3 bases and J gave up 1 base; unmatched junction bases: 4. Per germline, CDR1 SGDLS and CDR2 YYNGEE. There are 15 residues in the CDR3. CDR3 DNA: TGTGCCAGCAGCGCAGCGGGGGGACTCCAAGAGACCCAGTACTTC. This codes for CASSAAGGLQETQYF.

The gene calls are TRBV28 and TRBJ1-1; 7 bases align to TRBD1. CDR1 is MDHEN, CDR2 SYDVKM, per germline. The CDR3 spans 12 residues. V trimming: 2 bases; J trimming: 11 bases; junction bases outside the gene matches: 5. The CDR3 DNA reads TGTGCCAGCAGTTTAGGGCAGGGGGGTGCTTTCTTT. It is translated as CASSLGQGGAFF.

This chain uses TRBV6-6 with TRBJ2-5, with a weak D call TRBD2 (7 bases). The length of the CDR3 is 14 residues. The germline gives CDR1 MNHNY, CDR2 SVGAGI (reference sequence). With 0 bases removed from V and 5 bases from J, the gap between germline ends came to 10 bases. For the CDR3, the DNA is TGTGCCAGCAGTTACTCCCGGGGGGCGGAGACCCAGTACTTC. It yields the protein CASSYSRGAETQYF.

This chain joins TRBV5-1 and TRBJ2-5; 12 bases line up with TRBD2. V shed 4 bases and J 1 base; nucleotides not matched to a gene: 5. The CDR3 extends over 16 amino acids. The germline CDR1 and CDR2 sequences are SGHRS and YFSETQ. The CDR3 protein is CASSPGLAGPQETQYF. The CDR3 DNA reads TGCGCCAGCAGCCCCGGACTAGCGGGGCCCCAAGAGACCCAGTACTTC.

The rearrangement joins TRBV7-2 to TRBJ2-2; TRBD2 agrees at 8 bases. The length of the CDR3 is 15 residues. Germline V gene data show CDR1 as SGHTA and CDR2 as FQGNSA. V lost 1 base and J lost 5; bases outside the gene matches: 3. CDR3 residues: CASSLERGRTGELFF. The DNA for the CDR3 is TGTGCCAGCAGCTTAGAGCGGGGGCGGACCGGGGAGCTGTTTTTT.

V is TRBV4-1 and J is TRBJ1-2; 7 bases map to TRBD1. Germline CDR1 MGHRA, CDR2 YSYEKL. This CDR3 has 13 residues. V lost 3 bases to trimming and J lost 7 bases; unmatched junction nucleotides: 5. CDR3 region: CASSHDRAGGYTF. For the CDR3, the DNA is TGCGCCAGCAGCCATGACAGGGCGGGTGGCTACACCTTC.

This CDR3 is CASSVPTGRETQYF. The CDR3 nucleotides are TGTGCCAGCAGCGTACCGACAGGTCGAGAGACCCAGTACTTC. The genes are TRBV5-4 and TRBJ2-5, with a weak D call TRBD1 (6 bases). Germline V lookup: CDR1 SGHNT, CDR2 YYREEE (reference sequence). Deletions cut 4 bases from V and 4 bases from J, with 14 bases between. The CDR3 sequence is 14 residues long.

The gene calls are TRBV5-1 and TRBJ2-1, with D perhaps TRBD1 (6 bases). The V gene's germline CDR1 is SGHRS and CDR2 YFSETQ. V gave up 3 bases and J gave up 9 bases, with 28 bases separating them. The length of the CDR3 is 18 residues. The CDR3 is CASSSSYRDKFQLGEQFF. The CDR3 DNA sequence: TGCGCCAGCAGCTCATCCTACCGGGACAAATTTCAGCTCGGTGAGCAGTTCTTC.

This chain joins TRBV27 and TRBJ2-5, with D possibly being TRBD2 (5 bases). Looked up from germline, CDR1 is MNHEY and CDR2 is SMNVEV (reference sequence). The CDR3 sequence is 18 residues long. V shed 6 bases and J shed 2 bases, with 25 bases lying between them. The CDR3 here is CASSLWGVLPSVQETQYF. The CDR3 DNA reads as TGTGCCAGCAGCCTTTGGGGAGTTCTGCCGTCCGTACAAGAGACCCAGTACTTC.

The rearrangement uses TRBV6-5 and TRBJ1-6, with a possible D match to TRBD1 (5 bases). The CDR3 runs to 16 residues. Trimming left V 1 base short and J 4 bases short, with 11 bases between. Germline-derived CDR1 and CDR2 are MNHEY and SVGAGI. CDR3 amino acids: CASSYFVQAYNSPLHF. CDR3 bases: TGTGCCAGCAGTTACTTTGTACAGGCTTATAATTCACCCCTCCACTTT.

The chain is built from TRBV18 and TRBJ2-7; possibly TRBD2 for D (5 bases). There are 14 residues in the CDR3. With 6 bases removed from V and 5 bases from J, the gap between germline ends came to 17 bases. CDR1 KGHSH and CDR2 LQKENI come from the germline V gene. The CDR3 here is CASSPGLTWNEQYF. Written as DNA, the CDR3 is TGTGCCAGCTCCCCCGGACTCACCTGGAACGAGCAGTACTTC.

The chain joins TRBV28 to TRBJ1-5, with D perhaps TRBD1 (5 bases). The CDR3 has 13 residues. Germline CDR1 reads MDHEN; CDR2 reads SYDVKM. Trimming took off 5 bases at V and 6 bases at J, with 11 bases between the two ends. The CDR3 is CASSILGGQPQHF. In DNA form, the CDR3 reads TGTGCCAGCAGTATCTTGGGGGGTCAGCCCCAGCATTTT.

V and J are TRBV7-9 and TRBJ2-3; D is possibly TRBD2 (6 bases). Germline V gene data show CDR1 as SEHNR and CDR2 as FQNEAQ (reference sequence). The germline V and J ends were trimmed by 8 bases and 2 bases, with 20 bases remaining between them. CDR3 length equals 16 residues. The DNA for the CDR3 is TGTGCCAGCTCCCCCACGAGGAGGGTCAACACAGATACGCAGTATTTT. Its translation is CASSPTRRVNTDTQYF.

The V gene is TRBV4-3, the J gene TRBJ1-3; 7 bases fit TRBD1. With V trimmed by 3 bases and J by 1 base, 9 bases remained unmatched. This CDR3 spans 17 amino acids. Germline V lookup: CDR1 LGHNA, CDR2 YSLEER. The CDR3 DNA reads TGCGCCAGCAGCCACATAGTCACAGGGGAGTCTGGAAACACCATATATTTT. Amino acid sequence: CASSHIVTGESGNTIYF.

The gene calls are TRBV7-9 and TRBJ2-5; TRBD1 matches at 7 bases. CDR3 length: 15 amino acids. Germline V gene data show CDR1 as SEHNR and CDR2 as FQNEAQ (reference sequence). J gave up 3 bases and V 1 base, and 5 bases lay outside the gene matches. The CDR3 sequence: CASSLGQGSEETQYF. DNA of the CDR3: TGTGCCAGCAGCTTAGGACAGGGTTCCGAAGAGACCCAGTACTTC.

This chain links TRBV4-1 with TRBJ2-7; 9 positions match TRBD2. Losses at the gene ends were 4 bases for V and 1 base for J; bases not matched to a gene: 8. This CDR3 comprises 16 residues. Germline CDR1 reads MGHRA; CDR2 reads YSYEKL. This CDR3 is CASSPAGGSSSYEQYF. In nucleotides, the CDR3 is TGCGCCAGCAGCCCCGCGGGGGGGAGCTCGTCCTACGAGCAGTACTTC.

The genes are TRBV12-5 and TRBJ2-5; 14 bases line up with TRBD2. With V trimmed by 1 base and J by 5 bases, 0 bases remained unmatched. Germline values: CDR1 LGHNT, CDR2 FRNRAP. The CDR3 sequence is 15 residues long. CDR3 protein: CASGLGLAGGETQYF. The CDR3 nucleotides read TGTGCTAGTGGTTTGGGACTAGCGGGGGGGGAGACCCAGTACTTC.